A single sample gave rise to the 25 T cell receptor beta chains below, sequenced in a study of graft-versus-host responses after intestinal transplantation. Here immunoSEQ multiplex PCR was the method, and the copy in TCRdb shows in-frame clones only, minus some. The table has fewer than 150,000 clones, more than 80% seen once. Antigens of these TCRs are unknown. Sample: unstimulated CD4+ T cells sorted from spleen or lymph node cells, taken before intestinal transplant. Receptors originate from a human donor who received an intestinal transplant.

CDR3 residues: CASSLEMGPEAFF. CDR3 nucleotides: TGTGCCAGCAGCTTAGAAATGGGCCCTGAAGCTTTCTTT. J is TRBJ1-1 and V is TRBV11-2; D not resolved. The CDR3 is 13 amino acids. The ends were cut back, 0 bases at V and 6 bases at J, with 8 bases in the middle. Germline V gives CDR1 SGHAT, CDR2 FQNNGV.

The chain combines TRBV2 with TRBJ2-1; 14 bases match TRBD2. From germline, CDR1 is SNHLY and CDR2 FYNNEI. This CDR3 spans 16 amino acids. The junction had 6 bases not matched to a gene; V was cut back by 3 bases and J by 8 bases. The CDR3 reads CASSEGTSGGQYEQFF. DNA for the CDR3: TGTGCCAGCAGTGAGGGGACTAGCGGGGGCCAATATGAGCAGTTCTTC. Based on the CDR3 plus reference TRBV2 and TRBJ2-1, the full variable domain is EPEVTQTPSHQVTQMGQEVILRCVPISNHLYFYWYRQILGQKVEFLVSFYNNEISEKSEIFDDQFSVERPDGSNFTLKIRSTKLEDSAMYFCASSEGTSGGQYEQFFGPGTRLTVL.

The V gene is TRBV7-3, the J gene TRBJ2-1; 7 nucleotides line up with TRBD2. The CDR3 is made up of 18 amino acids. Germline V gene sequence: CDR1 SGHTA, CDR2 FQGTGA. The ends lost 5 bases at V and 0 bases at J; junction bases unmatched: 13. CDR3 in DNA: TGTGCCAGCAGCCCCATACCGACTAGCCGCCGCTCCTACAATGAGCAGTTCTTC. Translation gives CASSPIPTSRRSYNEQFF. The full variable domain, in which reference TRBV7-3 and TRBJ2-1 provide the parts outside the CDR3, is GAGVSQTPSNKVTEKGKYVELRCDPISGHTALYWYRQSLGQGPEFLIYFQGTGAADDSGLPNDRFFAVRPEGSVSTLKIQRTERGDSAVYLCASSPIPTSRRSYNEQFFGPGTRLTVL.

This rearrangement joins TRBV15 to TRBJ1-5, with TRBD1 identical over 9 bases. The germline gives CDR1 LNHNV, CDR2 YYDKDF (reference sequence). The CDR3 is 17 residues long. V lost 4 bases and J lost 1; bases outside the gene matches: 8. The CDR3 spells CATSTRQGGWSNQPQHF. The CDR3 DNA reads TGTGCCACCAGCACGAGACAGGGGGGTTGGAGCAATCAGCCCCAGCATTTT.

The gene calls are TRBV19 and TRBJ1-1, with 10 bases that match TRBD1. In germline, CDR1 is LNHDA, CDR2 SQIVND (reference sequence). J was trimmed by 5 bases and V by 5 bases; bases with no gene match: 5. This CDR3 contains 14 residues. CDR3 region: CASSEGQGGTEAFF. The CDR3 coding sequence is TGTGCCAGTAGTGAAGGACAGGGGGGTACTGAAGCTTTCTTT.

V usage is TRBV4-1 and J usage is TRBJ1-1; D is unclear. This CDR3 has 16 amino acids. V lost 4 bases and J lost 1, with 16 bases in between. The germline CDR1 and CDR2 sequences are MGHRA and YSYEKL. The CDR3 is CASSPPGQVANTEAFF. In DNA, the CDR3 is TGCGCCAGCAGCCCCCCCGGCCAGGTTGCGAACACTGAAGCTTTCTTT.

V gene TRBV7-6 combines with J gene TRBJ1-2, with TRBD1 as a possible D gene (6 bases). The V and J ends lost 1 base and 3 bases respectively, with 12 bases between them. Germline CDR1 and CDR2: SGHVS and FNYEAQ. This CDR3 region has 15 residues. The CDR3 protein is CASSLGTGPDYGYTF. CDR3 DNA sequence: TGTGCCAGCAGCTTAGGAACAGGGCCTGACTATGGCTACACCTTC.

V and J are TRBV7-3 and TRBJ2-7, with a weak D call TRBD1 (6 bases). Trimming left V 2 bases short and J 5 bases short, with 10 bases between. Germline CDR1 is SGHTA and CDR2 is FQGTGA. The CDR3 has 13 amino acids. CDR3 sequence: CASSLSRGNEQYF. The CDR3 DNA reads TGTGCCAGCAGCTTATCTAGGGGGAACGAGCAGTACTTC. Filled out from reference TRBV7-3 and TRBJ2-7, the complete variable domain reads GAGVSQTPSNKVTEKGKYVELRCDPISGHTALYWYRQSLGQGPEFLIYFQGTGAADDSGLPNDRFFAVRPEGSVSTLKIQRTERGDSAVYLCASSLSRGNEQYFGPGTRLTVT.

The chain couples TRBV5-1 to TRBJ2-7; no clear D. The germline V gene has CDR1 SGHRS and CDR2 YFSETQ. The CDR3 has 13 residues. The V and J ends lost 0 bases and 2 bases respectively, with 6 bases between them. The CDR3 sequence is CASSLGNTYEQYF. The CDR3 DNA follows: TGCGCCAGCAGCTTGGGGAACACCTACGAGCAGTACTTC.

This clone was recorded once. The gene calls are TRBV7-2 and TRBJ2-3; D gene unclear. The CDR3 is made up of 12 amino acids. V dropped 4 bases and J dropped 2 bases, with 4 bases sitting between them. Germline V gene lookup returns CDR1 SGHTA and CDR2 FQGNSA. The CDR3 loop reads CASSSYTDTQYF. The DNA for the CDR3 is TGTGCCAGCAGCTCTTACACAGATACGCAGTATTTT.

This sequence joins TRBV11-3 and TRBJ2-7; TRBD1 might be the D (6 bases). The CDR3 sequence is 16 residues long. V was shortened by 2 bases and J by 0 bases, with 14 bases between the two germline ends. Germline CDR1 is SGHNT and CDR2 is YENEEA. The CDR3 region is CASSLLPDRSSYEQYF. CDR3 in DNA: TGTGCCAGCAGCTTATTGCCGGACAGATCCTCCTACGAGCAGTACTTC.

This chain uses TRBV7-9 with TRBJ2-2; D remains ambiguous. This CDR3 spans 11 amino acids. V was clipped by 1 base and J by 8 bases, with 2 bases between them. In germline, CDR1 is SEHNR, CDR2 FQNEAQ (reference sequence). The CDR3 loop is CASSLEGELFF. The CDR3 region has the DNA TGTGCCAGCAGCTTAGAGGGGGAGCTGTTTTTT.

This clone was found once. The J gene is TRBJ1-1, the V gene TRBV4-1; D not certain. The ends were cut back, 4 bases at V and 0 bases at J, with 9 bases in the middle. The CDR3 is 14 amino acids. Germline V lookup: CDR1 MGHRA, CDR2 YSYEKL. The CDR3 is CASSPPQVNTEAFF. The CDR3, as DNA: TGCGCCAGCAGCCCCCCTCAGGTGAACACTGAAGCTTTCTTT.

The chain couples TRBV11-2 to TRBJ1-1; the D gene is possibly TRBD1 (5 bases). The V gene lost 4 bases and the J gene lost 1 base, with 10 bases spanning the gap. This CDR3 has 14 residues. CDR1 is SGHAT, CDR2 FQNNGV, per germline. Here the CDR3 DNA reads TGTGCCAGCAGCTCACAGGTTACGAACACTGAAGCTTTCTTT. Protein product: CASSSQVTNTEAFF.

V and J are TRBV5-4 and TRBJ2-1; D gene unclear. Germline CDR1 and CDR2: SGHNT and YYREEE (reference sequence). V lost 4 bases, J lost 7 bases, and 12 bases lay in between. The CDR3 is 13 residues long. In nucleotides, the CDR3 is TGTGCCAGCAGCAAGACTGCCCCAAATGAGCAGTTCTTC. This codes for CASSKTAPNEQFF.

CDR3 protein: CASSPDNSYEQYF. The CDR3 DNA sequence: TGCGCCAGCAGCCCTGACAATTCCTACGAGCAGTACTTC. This sequence joins TRBV5-1 and TRBJ2-7; D remains unclear. Germline-derived CDR1 and CDR2 are SGHRS and YFSETQ. The CDR3 is 13 residues long. The V and J ends lost 4 bases and 1 base respectively, with 9 bases between them.

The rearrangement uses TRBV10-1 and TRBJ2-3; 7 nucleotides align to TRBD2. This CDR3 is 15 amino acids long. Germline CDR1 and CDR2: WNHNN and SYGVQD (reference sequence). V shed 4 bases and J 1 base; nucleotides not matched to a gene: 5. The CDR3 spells CASSAWLAGTDTQYF. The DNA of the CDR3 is TGCGCCAGCAGTGCCTGGCTAGCGGGCACAGATACGCAGTATTTT.

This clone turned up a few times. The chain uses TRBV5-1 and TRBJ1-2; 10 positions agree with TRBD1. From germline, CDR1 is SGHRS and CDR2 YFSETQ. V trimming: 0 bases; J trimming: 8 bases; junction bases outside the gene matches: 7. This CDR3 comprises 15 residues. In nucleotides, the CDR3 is TGCGCCAGCAGCTTGGCAGGGACAGGGGCTCGGGGCTACACCTTC. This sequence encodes CASSLAGTGARGYTF. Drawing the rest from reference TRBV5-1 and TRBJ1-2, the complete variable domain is KAGVTQTPRYLIKTRGQQVTLSCSPISGHRSVSWYQQTPGQGLQFLFEYFSETQRNKGNFPGRFSGRQFSNSRSEMNVSTLELGDSALYLCASSLAGTGARGYTFGSGTRLTVV.

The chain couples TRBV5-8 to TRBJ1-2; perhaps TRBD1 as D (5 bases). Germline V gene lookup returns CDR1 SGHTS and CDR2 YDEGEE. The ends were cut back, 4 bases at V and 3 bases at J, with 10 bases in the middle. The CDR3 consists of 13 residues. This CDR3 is CASSVWDDYGYTF. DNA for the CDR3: TGTGCCAGCAGCGTGTGGGACGACTATGGCTACACCTTC.

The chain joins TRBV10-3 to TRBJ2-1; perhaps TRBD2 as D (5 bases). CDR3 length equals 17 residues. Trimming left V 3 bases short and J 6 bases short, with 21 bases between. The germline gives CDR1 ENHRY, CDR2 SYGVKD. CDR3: CAISERVSGGSINEQFF. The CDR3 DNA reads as TGTGCCATCAGTGAAAGAGTGAGCGGCGGGTCCATCAATGAGCAGTTCTTC.

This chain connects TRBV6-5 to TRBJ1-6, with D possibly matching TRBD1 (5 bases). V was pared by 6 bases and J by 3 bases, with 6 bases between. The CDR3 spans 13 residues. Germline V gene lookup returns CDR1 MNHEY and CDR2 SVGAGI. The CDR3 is CASRQDYNSPLHF. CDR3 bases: TGTGCCAGCAGACAGGACTATAATTCACCCCTCCACTTT.

CDR3 in DNA: TGTGCCAGCAGCTTGGCCGGGGAGCTGTTTTTT. Translating it yields CASSLAGELFF. The gene calls are TRBV5-6 and TRBJ2-2; D remains unclear. V dropped 0 bases and J dropped 6 bases, with 0 bases sitting between them. The V gene's germline CDR1 is SGHDT and CDR2 YYEEEE. This CDR3 comprises 11 residues.

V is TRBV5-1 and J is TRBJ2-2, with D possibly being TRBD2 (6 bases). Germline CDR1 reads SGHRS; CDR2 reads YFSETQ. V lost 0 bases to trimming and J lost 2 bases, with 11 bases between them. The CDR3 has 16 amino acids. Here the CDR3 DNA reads TGCGCCAGCAGCTTGGTGGGGGGACTTAACACCGGGGAGCTGTTTTTT. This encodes CASSLVGGLNTGELFF.

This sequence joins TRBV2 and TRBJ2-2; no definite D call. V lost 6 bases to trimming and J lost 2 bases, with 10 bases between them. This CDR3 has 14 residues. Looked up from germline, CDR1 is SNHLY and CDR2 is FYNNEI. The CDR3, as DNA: TGTGCCAGCAGGAGGTCCTCAAACACCGGGGAGCTGTTTTTT. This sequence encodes CASRRSSNTGELFF.

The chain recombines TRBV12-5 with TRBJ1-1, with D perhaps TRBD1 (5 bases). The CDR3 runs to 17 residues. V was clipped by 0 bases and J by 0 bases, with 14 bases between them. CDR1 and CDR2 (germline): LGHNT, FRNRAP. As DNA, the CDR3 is TGTGCTAGTGGTTTGGTCCCAGGGCAGATAATGAACACTGAAGCTTTCTTT. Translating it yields CASGLVPGQIMNTEAFF.